The 29 T cell receptor beta chains below all came from one sample that was sequenced in a study of shared T cell receptors in the human thymus. TCRdb keeps only in-frame clones here, not all; method: immunoSEQ multiplex PCR. Found here are approximately 400,000 clones, about 95% of them singletons; the top ten hold around 0.019%. Sequencing was done on a sample of thymocytes. The receptors derive from a human donor.

This clone came up a few times. The chain recombines TRBV11-2 with TRBJ2-4; TRBD1 agrees at 10 bases. CDR1 SGHAT and CDR2 FQNNGV come from the germline V gene. The CDR3 has 14 residues. Trimming at V came to 1 base and at J to 15 bases, leaving 9 bases not matched to a gene. CDR3 coding DNA: TGTGCCAGCAGCTTAGCCGTGGGGGGACAGGGGAGGTACTTC. Translating it yields CASSLAVGGQGRYF.

The chain couples TRBV6-6 to TRBJ1-2; TRBD1 matches 7 bases. Losses at the gene ends were 5 bases for V and 6 bases for J; bases not matched to a gene: 6. Germline V gene data show CDR1 as MNHNY and CDR2 as SVGAGI (reference sequence). CDR3 size: 13 residues. The CDR3 sequence is CASSGQVLDGYTF. The CDR3 DNA reads TGTGCCAGCAGTGGACAGGTACTGGATGGCTACACCTTC.

The V and J genes are TRBV7-3 and TRBJ2-2; 8 nucleotides align to TRBD2. The germline V gene has CDR1 SGHTA and CDR2 FQGTGA. V was pared by 1 base and J by 4 bases, with 5 bases of the junction left unmatched. CDR3 size: 16 residues. The CDR3 sequence is CASSLNASGLTGELFF. The CDR3 bases are TGTGCCAGCAGCTTAAATGCTAGCGGGCTCACCGGGGAGCTGTTTTTT.

This rearrangement joins TRBV27 to TRBJ1-2; 8 bases fit TRBD1. With V trimmed by 5 bases and J by 8 bases, 13 bases remained unmatched. The CDR3 is 15 residues long. Germline CDR1 reads MNHEY; CDR2 reads SMNVEV (reference sequence). DNA for the CDR3: TGTGCCAGCAGTGACATCAGGGGGCGTGCGTGGGGCTACACCTTC. This sequence encodes CASSDIRGRAWGYTF.

Only one count was recorded for this clone. V and J are TRBV6-5 and TRBJ2-1; D not certain. This CDR3 is built from 16 residues. Germline values: CDR1 MNHEY, CDR2 SVGAGI. With 3 bases removed from V and 0 bases from J, the gap between germline ends came to 12 bases. The CDR3 DNA follows: TGTGCCAGCAGTTATCGGCCGGATAGCTCCTACAATGAGCAGTTCTTC. Its translation: CASSYRPDSSYNEQFF.

The chain combines TRBV14 with TRBJ2-5, with 8 bases lining up with TRBD1. In germline, CDR1 is SGHDN, CDR2 FVKESK. The CDR3 runs to 16 residues. Losses at the gene ends were 4 bases for V and 2 bases for J; bases not matched to a gene: 9. The CDR3, as DNA: TGTGCCAGCAGCCTCCCGACAGGGGACTTTCAAGAGACCCAGTACTTC. Translated: CASSLPTGDFQETQYF.

The chain carries TRBV27 and TRBJ1-5, with D tentatively TRBD1 (6 bases). Trimming left V 5 bases short and J 2 bases short, with 22 bases between. The CDR3 is 18 residues long. Germline CDR1 is MNHEY and CDR2 is SMNVEV (reference sequence). The CDR3 nucleotides are TGTGCCAGCAGTCGGCAGGGGCGGGATGCATATGGCAATCAGCCCCAGCATTTT. It specifies CASSRQGRDAYGNQPQHF.

This clone was observed once. The chain couples TRBV28 to TRBJ2-5; weak D call: TRBD1 (5 bases). The length of the CDR3 is 13 residues. CDR1 is MDHEN, CDR2 SYDVKM, per germline. V was shortened by 3 bases and J by 5 bases, with 10 bases between the two germline ends. The CDR3 protein is CASSFRRGETQYF. The DNA for the CDR3 is TGTGCCAGCAGTTTTCGTAGGGGTGAGACCCAGTACTTC.

The V call is TRBV4-3, the J call TRBJ1-5; 7 nucleotides align to TRBD1. This CDR3 spans 17 amino acids. The V and J ends lost 0 bases and 2 bases, in that order; junction bases with no gene match: 7. Germline V CDR1 and CDR2: LGHNA, YSLEER. The CDR3 spells CASSQDSGGQGNQPQHF. In nucleotides, the CDR3 is TGCGCCAGCAGCCAAGATTCGGGCGGACAGGGCAATCAGCCCCAGCATTTT.

The genes are TRBV6-6 and TRBJ2-7, with D hard to call. Trimming shortened V by 4 bases and J by 1 base, and 2 bases separated the two germline ends. Germline lookup yields CDR1 MNHNY and CDR2 SVGAGI (reference sequence). There are 11 residues in the CDR3. The CDR3 nucleotides read TGTGCCAGCAGTTTTTCCTACGAGCAGTACTTC. It codes for CASSFSYEQYF.

The chain uses TRBV28 and TRBJ2-2, with TRBD2 identical over 7 bases. Germline CDR1 MDHEN, CDR2 SYDVKM. The CDR3 contains 12 residues. Trimming removed 6 bases from V and 5 bases from J; junction bases left unmatched: 0. This CDR3 reads CASRGGTGELFF. As DNA, the CDR3 is TGTGCCAGCAGGGGAGGGACCGGGGAGCTGTTTTTT.

This clone was seen a handful of times. The V call is TRBV7-3, the J call TRBJ2-5, with 10 bases aligning to TRBD2. Germline CDR1 is SGHTA and CDR2 is FQGTGA. The CDR3 loop spans 17 amino acids. The ends lost 0 bases at V and 6 bases at J; junction bases unmatched: 10. For the CDR3, the DNA is TGTGCCAGCAGCTTAACTCCCGACGAGCGGGAGGGGCAGACCCAGTACTTC. Translation gives CASSLTPDEREGQTQYF. The entire variable domain, with the rest obtained from reference TRBV7-3 and TRBJ2-5, is as follows: GAGVSQTPSNKVTEKGKYVELRCDPISGHTALYWYRQSLGQGPEFLIYFQGTGAADDSGLPNDRFFAVRPEGSVSTLKIQRTERGDSAVYLCASSLTPDEREGQTQYFGPGTRLLVL.

This clone showed up just once. V usage is TRBV29-1 and J usage is TRBJ1-3; D unclear. The CDR3 is 13 residues long. The ends were cut back, 6 bases at V and 3 bases at J, with 12 bases in the middle. CDR1 SQVTM and CDR2 ANQGSEA come from the germline V gene. The CDR3 region has the DNA TGCAGCGTCGCAGGAGCCTTTGGAAACACCATATATTTT. Translating gives CSVAGAFGNTIYF.

This chain connects TRBV28 to TRBJ2-7; D gene uncertain. CDR1 MDHEN and CDR2 SYDVKM come from the germline V gene. The CDR3 sequence is 15 residues long. Deletions cut 5 bases from V and 2 bases from J, with 16 bases between. CDR3 in amino acids: CASSTRSLGPYEQYF. In nucleotides, the CDR3 is TGTGCCAGCAGTACTCGGTCTCTAGGCCCCTACGAGCAGTACTTC.

The rearrangement joins TRBV4-3 to TRBJ2-7; D gene uncertain. Between the trimmed V and J ends, which lost 4 bases and 2 bases, there was a span of 18 bases. Germline values: CDR1 LGHNA, CDR2 YSLEER. CDR3 length: 16 residues. The chain's CDR3 is CASSLEAYPGPYEQYF. For the CDR3, the DNA is TGCGCCAGCAGCCTAGAAGCTTATCCGGGTCCCTACGAGCAGTACTTC.

This clone was detected only a few times. CDR3 in amino acids: CASMWNSNQPQHF. The CDR3 DNA follows: TGTGCCAGCATGTGGAATAGCAATCAGCCCCAGCATTTT. V gene TRBV6-1 combines with J gene TRBJ1-5; D is ambiguous. V was clipped by 7 bases and J by 0 bases, with 7 bases between them. CDR1 and CDR2 (germline): MNHNS, SASEGT. The CDR3 is 13 amino acids.

The rearrangement uses TRBV5-1 and TRBJ2-7, with a tentative D call TRBD2 (6 bases). Germline V gives CDR1 SGHRS, CDR2 YFSETQ. This CDR3 is 11 amino acids long. V was cut by 3 bases and J by 7 bases, with 8 bases left in between. The DNA for the CDR3 is TGCGCCAGCAGCTCTGGAGGGGAGCAGTACTTC. Translation gives CASSSGGEQYF. Full variable domain (rest looked up from reference TRBV5-1 and TRBJ2-7): KAGVTQTPRYLIKTRGQQVTLSCSPISGHRSVSWYQQTPGQGLQFLFEYFSETQRNKGNFPGRFSGRQFSNSRSEMNVSTLELGDSALYLCASSSGGEQYFGPGTRLTVT.

This rearrangement joins TRBV15 to TRBJ2-1, with 10 bases aligning to TRBD2. Losses at the gene ends were 2 bases for V and 3 bases for J; bases not matched to a gene: 10. The CDR3 is 18 amino acids. CDR1 is LNHNV and CDR2 is YYDKDF in the germline V gene (reference sequence). CDR3 residues: CATSRRLGLAVYYNEQFF. In DNA form, the CDR3 reads TGTGCCACCAGCAGACGTCTTGGACTAGCGGTTTACTACAATGAGCAGTTCTTC.

V is TRBV10-2 and J is TRBJ2-1; D unclear. V was trimmed by 4 bases and J by 2 bases, leaving 15 bases between them. Germline CDR1 WSHSY, CDR2 SAAADI. The CDR3 spans 16 residues. The CDR3 spells CASSVSPLGPYNEQFF. The CDR3 coding sequence is TGCGCCAGCAGTGTTTCACCTTTGGGCCCCTACAATGAGCAGTTCTTC.

This rearrangement joins TRBV7-9 to TRBJ1-1, with 9 bases fitting TRBD1. Germline assignment: CDR1 SEHNR and CDR2 FQNEAQ (reference sequence). The V and J ends lost 6 bases and 3 bases, in that order; junction bases with no gene match: 5. There are 14 residues in the CDR3. CDR3 sequence (DNA): TGTGCCAGCAGGGGGACAGGGTCCTACACTGAAGCTTTCTTT. The encoded protein is CASRGTGSYTEAFF.

The chain uses TRBV4-1 and TRBJ1-3; 9 bases are a match to TRBD1. The junction had 16 bases not matched to a gene; V was cut back by 4 bases and J by 0 bases. CDR1 is MGHRA and CDR2 is YSYEKL in the germline V gene. CDR3 length: 20 amino acids. CDR3 loop: CASSPPPDRGPPFSGNTIYF. The CDR3 DNA sequence: TGCGCCAGCAGCCCTCCCCCGGACAGGGGACCACCTTTCTCTGGAAACACCATATATTTT.

The chain has TRBV2 and TRBJ2-3, with 8 nucleotides matching TRBD2. The CDR3 is 16 amino acids. Unmatched junction bases numbered 5, after V lost 3 bases and J lost 0 bases. Germline V gene lookup returns CDR1 SNHLY and CDR2 FYNNEI. The CDR3 here is CASSDQLAESTDTQYF. In nucleotides, the CDR3 is TGTGCCAGCAGTGACCAACTAGCGGAGAGCACAGATACGCAGTATTTT.

This clone was seen only a few times. This chain connects TRBV4-2 to TRBJ1-1, with 7 positions matching TRBD1. The CDR3 has 15 amino acids. The junction had 16 bases not matched to a gene; V was cut back by 4 bases and J by 11 bases. The germline V gene has CDR1 LGHNA and CDR2 YNFKEQ. The CDR3, as DNA: TGTGCCAGCAGCCGGCGGAGGGACAGAATCTCGAGGGCTTTCTTT. Protein sequence: CASSRRRDRISRAFF.

This clone has a single count. The V gene is TRBV19, the J gene TRBJ2-1; a weak D match, TRBD2 (6 bases). Germline CDR1 LNHDA, CDR2 SQIVND (reference sequence). The CDR3 spans 13 residues. V was shortened by 7 bases and J by 8 bases, with 15 bases between the two germline ends. This CDR3 is CASNRQGEDEQFF. The CDR3 coding sequence is TGTGCCAGTAACAGACAAGGGGAGGATGAGCAGTTCTTC.

V is TRBV15 and J is TRBJ2-3, with 7 bases that match TRBD2. V dropped 0 bases and J dropped 4; count of bases not matched to a gene: 7. The germline CDR1 and CDR2 sequences are LNHNV and YYDKDF (reference sequence). The CDR3 is 16 residues long. Written as DNA, the CDR3 is TGTGCCACCAGCAGAGAGAATGGGAGGGCCGCAGATACGCAGTATTTT. It translates to CATSRENGRAADTQYF.

The chain joins TRBV15 to TRBJ1-3; D might be TRBD1 (6 bases). The CDR3 is 13 amino acids. The V and J ends lost 8 bases and 0 bases respectively, with 8 bases between them. Germline-derived CDR1 and CDR2 are LNHNV and YYDKDF (reference sequence). The CDR3 sequence: CATGGTSGNTIYF. CDR3 coding DNA: TGTGCCACCGGGGGCACCTCTGGAAACACCATATATTTT.

The gene calls are TRBV23-1 and TRBJ2-7; 9 bases fit TRBD1. TRBV23-1 is labeled an ORF, and its function is uncertain. V was clipped by 1 base and J by 2 bases; unmatched bases: 6. The CDR3 loop spans 16 amino acids. CDR3 sequence: CASSQFTGQGPYEQYF. The CDR3 DNA reads as TGCGCCAGCAGTCAATTTACGGGACAGGGACCCTACGAGCAGTACTTC.

The rearrangement uses TRBV5-4 and TRBJ2-4; D unresolved. Germline CDR1 is SGHNT and CDR2 is YYREEE (reference sequence). Trimming left V 4 bases short and J 3 bases short, with 17 bases between. The CDR3 consists of 16 residues. CDR3 sequence: CASSASPGHHKNIQYF. The DNA for the CDR3 is TGTGCCAGCAGCGCATCCCCCGGGCACCACAAAAACATTCAGTACTTC.

The chain uses TRBV6-6 and TRBJ2-4; 8 bases agree with TRBD2. CDR3 size: 10 residues. V was pared by 7 bases and J by 14 bases, with 4 bases of the junction left unmatched. Germline V lookup: CDR1 MNHNY, CDR2 SVGAGI (reference sequence). The DNA for the CDR3 is TGTGCCAGCATCAGCGGGAGAGAGTACTTC. Amino acid sequence: CASISGREYF.